This T cell receptor beta chain derives from a study of blood T cells in healthy people across ages (dated by TCRdb to 2015 to 2017). Notes on the research overall: In model experiments, template switching captured roughly one uniquely barcoded TCR beta cDNA molecule for every two T cells. Using the same blood draw, the study looked at two additional independent replicas of 1 million unique cDNA reads for two donors, one aged 18 to 30 and the other aged 80 or older. To track age-related changes in TCR beta repertoire diversity, the study relied on deep sequencing normalized with unique cDNA molecular identifiers. The donors were divided into four age groups: young (average around 17 years), middle-aged (about 40), aged (approximately 59) and long-lived (roughly 82).

Libraries were built with 5' RACE. The instrument was an Illumina HiSeq 2500. The second PCR ran for roughly 6 to 11 cycles and used a J-beta primer mix along with a sample-barcoded 5' primer. A unique molecular identifier was introduced onto each TCR beta cDNA molecule by a template-switch 5' adaptor carrying 12 random nucleotides. Each sample yielded at least 3 million CDR3-containing paired-end reads. All of the RNA was converted into first-strand cDNA using the Mint cDNA synthesis kit, with a TRBC-specific oligonucleotide serving as the primer. Following uracil-DNA glycosylase treatment, all cDNA underwent a first 18-cycle PCR with the universal primers M1SS and BC2_uni_R. The source study handled its data this way. Normalization of each sample was performed by random selection of 1 million high-quality reads, each carrying a distinct molecular identifier. Reads sharing molecular identifiers were discarded rather than binned into consensus sequences. MiTCR, with a Q25 quality threshold and the strictest error-elimination algorithm, was used for CDR3 identification, clonotype clustering and error correction. A nonparametric unseen species model with Euler transformation was used to estimate a lower bound on total TCR beta diversity. TCRdb took the public reads, trimmed them with fastp at Q25, ran MiXCR for clone calling and kept in-frame beta chains. Records with the same CDR3 protein are collapsed into one entry carrying the most frequent genes and DNA. The V and J calls follow TCRdb's processing rather than the paper's. This sample comprises about 800,000 distinct CDR3 sequences, roughly 25% of them detected only once. The ten largest clones capture roughly 3.5% of the sample.

This clonotype was seen more than once but under ten times. Which antigen it targets is not known. Base-call qualities are not available, and no considerably larger clone is one nucleotide away. The germline V gene encodes CDR1 LNHNV and CDR2 YYDKDF (reference sequence). V is reduced by 0 bases and J by 0 bases, leaving a spacing of 9 bases between them. The CDR3 holds 16 amino acids from the cysteine to the phenylalanine. Only the CDR3 DNA is retained, 48 bases long and in frame from the first base. Donors were about 36 systemically healthy Caucasian individuals from Russia aged roughly 6 to 100 years. Each donor gave around 9 milliliters of peripheral blood, collected into EDTA-treated Vacutainer tubes. Ficoll-Paque density-gradient centrifugation was used to isolate PBMCs, with at least 6.5 million per sample. Total RNA, at least 5.5 micrograms per sample, was extracted from PBMCs with Trizol reagent. For every donor, flow cytometry on a PBMC aliquot measured the percentage of naive CD45RAhigh/CD27high T cells.

Summary of the overall study and its limitations: Observed TCR beta diversity per million T cells fell roughly linearly with age, and a significant reduction was already apparent by age roughly 40. Because the CMV infection status of the donors was unknown, age-related changes in expanded clonotypes may potentially have been confounded. Since profiling was done on bulk unsorted PBMCs, naive and antigen-experienced compartments could not be conclusively compared. Estimates of total diversity based on one million sequenced T cells were regarded as lower bounds and as underestimates. The percentage of naive T cells measured by flow cytometry correlated strongly with observed TCR beta diversity. The long-lived group showed more naive CD4+ T cells, fewer expanded clones and increased TCR diversity than the aged group, suggesting age selection.

These records were also assigned to another study, of T cells of mothers and their children. As that second study puts it: Nine systemically healthy Caucasian individuals, comprising three mothers and their six children, were included as donors. cDNA synthesis consumed the entire amount of extracted RNA, loaded at about 1.5 ug RNA in each 15 ul reaction. Sample barcodes and 2-4 random nucleotides were added via the M1S primer in the second PCR. Each mother yielded over 8.5 million TCR beta CDR3 reads and each child 2.5 million to 3 million reads. In both related and unrelated pairs, thymic selection shapes the output of TCR recombination in a similar way, with inherited differences having only a minor effect. Normalized repertoire overlap was always slightly but never significantly higher in related than unrelated mother-child pairs. No persistent microchimeric T cell clones were detected, at a sensitivity of roughly 100 clones per million clonotypes. To look for features that set related mother-child pairs apart from unrelated individuals, the researchers ran deep NGS to compare the TCR beta repertoires of mothers and children. On average, the children were roughly 10 +/- 4 years old, while the mothers were around 42 +/- 4 years old. After adapter ligation was performed with NEBNext reagents, the libraries were sequenced on an Illumina HiSeq 2000 with 100+100 nt paired-end reads. Mother and child libraries were prepared a month apart and sequenced in separate runs to prevent cross-contamination. For each donor, somewhere between roughly 500,000 and 2,100,000 distinct TCR beta clonotypes were identified. Naive TCR beta clonotypes were estimated from low-frequency clonotypes matched to each donor's FACS-determined naive share, without sorting.

This clonotype originated in a boy aged 10-17 years in good health. What was sequenced was blood. Recombination joined TRBV15 with TRBJ2-1; the D call is possibly TRBD1 or TRBD2, each sharing 5 bases. The DNA is TGTGCCACCAGCAGAGATGTGGGGACCTCCTACAATGAGCAGTTCTTC. Its protein is CATSRDVGTSYNEQFF.